This T cell receptor (beta chain) was observed in a study of neurological immune-mediated disorders. The overall study: Of the roughly 35 patients who had multiple sclerosis, approximately 31 had the relapsing-remitting form and 3 had the secondary progressive form.

TCRdb called the 5' RACE reads again in MiXCR, with one record for every CDR3 protein. The table records approximately 82,000 distinct CDR3 sequences, roughly 2.6% of them present only once. The study, taken as a whole, reports: None of the CDR3 amino acid sequences of expanded clones were shared across subjects, and this suggested private repertoires in all groups.

This clonotype has a count of ten or more. Its antigen remains unidentified. The sequencing input was PBMCs. This TCR came from a woman under 40 with multiple sclerosis.

CDR3 nucleotide sequence: TGTGCCAGCAGCTTGCGCGTCTACGAGCAGTACTTC. It is translated as CASSLRVYEQYF. The rearrangement uses TRBV7-9 and TRBJ2-7, with D uncertain. The length of the CDR3 is 12 residues. CDR1 SEHNR and CDR2 FQNEAQ come from the germline V gene (reference sequence). The V end lost 3 bases, the J end lost 3 bases, and 6 bases lay between the germline ends. Based on the CDR3 plus reference TRBV7-9 and TRBJ2-7, the full variable domain is DTGVSQNPRHKITKRGQNVTFRCDPISEHNRLYWYRQTLGQGPEFLTYFQNEAQLEKSRLLSDRFSAERPKGSFSTLEIQRTEQGDSAMYLCASSLRVYEQYFGPGTRLTVT.